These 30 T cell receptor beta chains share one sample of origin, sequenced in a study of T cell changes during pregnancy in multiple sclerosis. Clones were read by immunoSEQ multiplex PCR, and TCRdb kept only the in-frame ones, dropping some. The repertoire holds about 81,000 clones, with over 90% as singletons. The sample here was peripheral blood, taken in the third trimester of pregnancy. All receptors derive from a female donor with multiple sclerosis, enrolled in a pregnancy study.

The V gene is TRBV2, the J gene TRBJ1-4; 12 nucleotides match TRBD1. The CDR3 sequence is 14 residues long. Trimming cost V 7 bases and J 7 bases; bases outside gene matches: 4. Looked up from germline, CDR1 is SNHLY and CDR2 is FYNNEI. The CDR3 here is CASTGQGASEKLFF. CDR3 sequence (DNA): TGTGCCAGCACGGGACAGGGGGCGTCTGAAAAACTGTTTTTT.

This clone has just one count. CDR3 sequence: CASSLELAVKETQYF. The CDR3 DNA is TGTGCCAGCAGCTTGGAACTAGCGGTTAAAGAGACCCAGTACTTC. The chain is built from TRBV5-6 and TRBJ2-5; 8 nucleotides match TRBD2. CDR3 length equals 15 residues. Germline V gene data show CDR1 as SGHDT and CDR2 as YYEEEE. After removal of 0 bases from V and 3 bases from J, the junction contained 4 bases not matched to a gene.

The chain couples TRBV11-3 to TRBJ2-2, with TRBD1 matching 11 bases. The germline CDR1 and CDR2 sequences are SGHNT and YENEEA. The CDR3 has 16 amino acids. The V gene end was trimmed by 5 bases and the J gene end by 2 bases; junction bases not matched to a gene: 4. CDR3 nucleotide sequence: TGTGCCAGCAGCGTTGGACAGGGGGCCAACACCGGGGAGCTGTTTTTT. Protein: CASSVGQGANTGELFF. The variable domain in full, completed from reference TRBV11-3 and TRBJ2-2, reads EAGVVQSPRYKIIEKKQPVAFWCNPISGHNTLYWYLQNLGQGPELLIRYENEEAVDDSQLPKDRFSAERLKGVDSTLKIQPAELGDSAVYLCASSVGQGANTGELFFGEGSRLTVL.

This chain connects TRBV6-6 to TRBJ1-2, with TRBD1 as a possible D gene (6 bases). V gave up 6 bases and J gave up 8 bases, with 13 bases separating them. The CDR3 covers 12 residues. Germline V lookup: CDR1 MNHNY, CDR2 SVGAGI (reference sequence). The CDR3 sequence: CASRWGRGGYTF. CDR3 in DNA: TGTGCCAGCAGGTGGGGGCGGGGGGGCTACACCTTC.

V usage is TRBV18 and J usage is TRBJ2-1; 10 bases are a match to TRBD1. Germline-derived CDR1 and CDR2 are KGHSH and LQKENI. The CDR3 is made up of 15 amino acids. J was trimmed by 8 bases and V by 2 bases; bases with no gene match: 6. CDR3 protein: CASSPGTGAVDEQFF. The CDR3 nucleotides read TGTGCCAGCTCACCAGGGACAGGGGCTGTAGATGAGCAGTTCTTC.

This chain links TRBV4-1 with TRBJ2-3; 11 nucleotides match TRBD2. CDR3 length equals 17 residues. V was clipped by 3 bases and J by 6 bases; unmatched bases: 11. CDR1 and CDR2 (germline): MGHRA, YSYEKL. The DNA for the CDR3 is TGCGCCAGCAGCCAGGGGGGAATAGCGGGGGGGTGGGATACGCAGTATTTT. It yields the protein CASSQGGIAGGWDTQYF.

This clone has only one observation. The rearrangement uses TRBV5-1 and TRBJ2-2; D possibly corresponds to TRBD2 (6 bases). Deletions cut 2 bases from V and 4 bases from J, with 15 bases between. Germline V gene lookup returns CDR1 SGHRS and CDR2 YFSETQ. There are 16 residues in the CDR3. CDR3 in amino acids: CASSLSSGLGTGELFF. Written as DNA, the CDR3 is TGCGCCAGCAGCTTAAGTAGCGGTCTTGGCACCGGGGAGCTGTTTTTT.

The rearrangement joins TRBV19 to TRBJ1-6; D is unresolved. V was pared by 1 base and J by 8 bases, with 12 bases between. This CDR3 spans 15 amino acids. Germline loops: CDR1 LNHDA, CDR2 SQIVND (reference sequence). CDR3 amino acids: CASSIGGLRDSPLHF. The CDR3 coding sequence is TGTGCCAGTAGTATAGGAGGGCTTAGGGATTCACCCCTCCACTTT. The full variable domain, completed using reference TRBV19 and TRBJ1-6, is DGGITQSPKYLFRKEGQNVTLSCEQNLNHDAMYWYRQDPGQGLRLIYYSQIVNDFQKGDIAEGYSVSREKKESFPLTVTSAQKNPTAFYLCASSIGGLRDSPLHFGNGTRLTVT.

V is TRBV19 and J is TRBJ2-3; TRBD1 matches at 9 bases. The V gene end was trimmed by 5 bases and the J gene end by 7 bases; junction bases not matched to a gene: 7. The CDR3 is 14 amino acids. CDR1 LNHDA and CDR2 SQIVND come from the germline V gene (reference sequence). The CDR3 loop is CASSPGQGTYTQYF. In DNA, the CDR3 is TGTGCCAGTAGTCCAGGACAGGGGACGTATACGCAGTATTTT.

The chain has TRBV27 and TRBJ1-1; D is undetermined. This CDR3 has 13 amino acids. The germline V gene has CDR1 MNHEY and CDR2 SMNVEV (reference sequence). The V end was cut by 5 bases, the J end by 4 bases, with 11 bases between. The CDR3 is CASSPRQLTEAFF. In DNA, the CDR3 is TGTGCCAGCAGTCCCAGACAACTCACTGAAGCTTTCTTT.

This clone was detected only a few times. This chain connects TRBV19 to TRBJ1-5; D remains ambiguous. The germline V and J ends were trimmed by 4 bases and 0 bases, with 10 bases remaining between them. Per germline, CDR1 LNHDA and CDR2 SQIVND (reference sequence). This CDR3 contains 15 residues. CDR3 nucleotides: TGTGCCAGTAGTAAACAGACCTATAGCAATCAGCCCCAGCATTTT. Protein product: CASSKQTYSNQPQHF.

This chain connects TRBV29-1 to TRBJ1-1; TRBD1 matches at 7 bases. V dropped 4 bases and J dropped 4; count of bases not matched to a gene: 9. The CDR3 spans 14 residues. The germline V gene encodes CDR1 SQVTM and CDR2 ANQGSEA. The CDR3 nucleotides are TGCAGCGTTGGGACAGGCAGTCTAACCACTGAAGCTTTCTTT. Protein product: CSVGTGSLTTEAFF. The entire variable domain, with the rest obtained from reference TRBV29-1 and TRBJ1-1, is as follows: SAVISQKPSRDICQRGTSLTIQCQVDSQVTMMFWYRQQPGQSLTLIATANQGSEATYESGFVIDKFPISRPNLTFSTLTVSNMSPEDSSIYLCSVGTGSLTTEAFFGQGTRLTVV.

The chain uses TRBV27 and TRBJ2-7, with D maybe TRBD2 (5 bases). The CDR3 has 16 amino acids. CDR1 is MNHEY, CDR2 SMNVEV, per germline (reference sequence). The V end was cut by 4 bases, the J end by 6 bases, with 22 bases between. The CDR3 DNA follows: TGTGCCAGCAGTTGGACCGGACGCCGCCCGGGATCCGAGCAGTACTTC. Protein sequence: CASSWTGRRPGSEQYF.

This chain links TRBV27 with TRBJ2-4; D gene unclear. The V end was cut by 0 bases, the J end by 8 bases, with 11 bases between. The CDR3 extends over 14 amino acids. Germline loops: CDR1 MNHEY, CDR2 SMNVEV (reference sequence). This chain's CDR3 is CASSLSPSPDIQYF. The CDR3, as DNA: TGTGCCAGCAGTTTATCCCCTAGTCCTGACATTCAGTACTTC.

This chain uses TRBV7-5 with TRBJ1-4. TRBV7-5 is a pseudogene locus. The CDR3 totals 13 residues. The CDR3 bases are TGTGCCAGAAGCTTGAGGAGGGAGGAAAAACTGTTTTTT. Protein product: CARSLRREEKLFF.

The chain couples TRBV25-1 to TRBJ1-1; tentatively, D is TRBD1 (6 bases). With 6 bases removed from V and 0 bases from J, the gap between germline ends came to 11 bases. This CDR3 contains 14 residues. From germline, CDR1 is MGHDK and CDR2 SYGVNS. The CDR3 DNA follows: TGTGCCAGCAGGAACAGGGTCGTGAACACTGAAGCTTTCTTT. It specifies CASRNRVVNTEAFF.

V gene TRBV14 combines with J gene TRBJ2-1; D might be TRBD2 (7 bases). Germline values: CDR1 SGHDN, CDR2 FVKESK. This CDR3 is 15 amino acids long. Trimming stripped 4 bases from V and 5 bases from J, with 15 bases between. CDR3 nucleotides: TGTGCCAGCAGCCGGGGGGGCCGGTCCCACAATGAGCAGTTCTTC. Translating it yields CASSRGGRSHNEQFF.

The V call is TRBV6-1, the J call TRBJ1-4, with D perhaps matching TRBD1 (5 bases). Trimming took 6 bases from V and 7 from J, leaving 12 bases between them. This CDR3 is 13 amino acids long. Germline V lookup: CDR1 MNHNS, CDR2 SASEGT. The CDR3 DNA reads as TGTGCCAGCAGAAAGGGTGGGGCTGAAAAACTGTTTTTT. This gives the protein CASRKGGAEKLFF.

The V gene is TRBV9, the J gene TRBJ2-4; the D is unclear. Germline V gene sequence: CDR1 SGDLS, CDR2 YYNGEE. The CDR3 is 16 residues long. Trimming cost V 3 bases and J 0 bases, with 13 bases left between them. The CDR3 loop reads CASSAQVGLAKNIQYF. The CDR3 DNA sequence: TGTGCCAGCAGCGCTCAGGTTGGGCTAGCCAAAAACATTCAGTACTTC.

CDR3 coding DNA: TGTGCCAGAAGCCTGGGACTAGCTCGGGGTGAGCAGTTCTTC. It is translated as CARSLGLARGEQFF. The rearrangement uses TRBV5-3 and TRBJ2-1; 9 nucleotides align to TRBD2. TRBV5-3 is an ORF; its function is uncertain. Losses at the gene ends were 4 bases for V and 9 bases for J; bases not matched to a gene: 8. The CDR3 totals 14 residues.

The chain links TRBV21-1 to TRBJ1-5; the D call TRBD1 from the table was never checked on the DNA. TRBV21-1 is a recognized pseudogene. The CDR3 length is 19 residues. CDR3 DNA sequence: TGTGCCAGCAGCAAACCGTGCCACCCGCAGGGGGATCGAAATCAGCCCCAGCATTTT. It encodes CASSKPCHPQGDRNQPQHF.

Here the CDR3 DNA reads TGTGCCAGCAGCACGCAACTTTCTAGCACAGATACGCAGTATTTT. Encoded protein: CASSTQLSSTDTQYF. V is TRBV7-8 and J is TRBJ2-3, with D unresolved. This CDR3 has 15 residues. V lost 5 bases to trimming and J lost 0 bases, with 12 bases between them. The germline V gene has CDR1 SGHVS and CDR2 FQNEAQ.

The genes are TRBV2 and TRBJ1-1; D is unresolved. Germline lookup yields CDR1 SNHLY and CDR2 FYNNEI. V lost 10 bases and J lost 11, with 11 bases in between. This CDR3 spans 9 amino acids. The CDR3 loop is CAILERAFF. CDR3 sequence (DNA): TGTGCCATCCTCGAGAGGGCTTTCTTT.

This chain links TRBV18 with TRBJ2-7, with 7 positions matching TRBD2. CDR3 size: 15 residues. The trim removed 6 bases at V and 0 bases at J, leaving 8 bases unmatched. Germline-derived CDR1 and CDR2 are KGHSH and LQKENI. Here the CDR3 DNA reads TGTGCCAGCTCCGACCCGAGGGAGGGCTCCTACGAGCAGTACTTC. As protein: CASSDPREGSYEQYF. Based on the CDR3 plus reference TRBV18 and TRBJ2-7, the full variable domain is NAGVMQNPRHLVRRRGQEARLRCSPMKGHSHVYWYRQLPEEGLKFMVYLQKENIIDESGMPKERFSAEFPKEGPSILRIQQVVRGDSAAYFCASSDPREGSYEQYFGPGTRLTVT.

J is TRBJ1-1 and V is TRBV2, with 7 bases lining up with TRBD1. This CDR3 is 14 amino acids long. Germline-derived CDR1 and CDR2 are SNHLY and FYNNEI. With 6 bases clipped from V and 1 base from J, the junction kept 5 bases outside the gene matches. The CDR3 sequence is CASRPGTANTEAFF. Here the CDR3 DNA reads TGTGCCAGCAGACCCGGGACAGCGAACACTGAAGCTTTCTTT.

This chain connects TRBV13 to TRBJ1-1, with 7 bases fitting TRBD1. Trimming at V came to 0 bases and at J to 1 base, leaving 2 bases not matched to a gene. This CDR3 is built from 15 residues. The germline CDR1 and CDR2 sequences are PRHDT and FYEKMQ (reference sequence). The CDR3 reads CASSLGDRSNTEAFF. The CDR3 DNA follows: TGTGCCAGCAGCTTAGGGGACAGGTCGAACACTGAAGCTTTCTTT.

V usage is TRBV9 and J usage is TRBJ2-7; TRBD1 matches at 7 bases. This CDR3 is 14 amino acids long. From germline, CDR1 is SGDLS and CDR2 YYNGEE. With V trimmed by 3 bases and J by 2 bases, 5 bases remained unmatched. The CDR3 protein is CASSGQGGTYEQYF. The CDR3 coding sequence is TGTGCCAGCAGCGGACAGGGCGGAACCTACGAGCAGTACTTC. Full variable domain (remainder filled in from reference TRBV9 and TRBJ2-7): DSGVTQTPKHLITATGQRVTLRCSPRSGDLSVYWYQQSLDQGLQFLIQYYNGEERAKGNILERFSAQQFPDLHSELNLSSLELGDSALYFCASSGQGGTYEQYFGPGTRLTVT.

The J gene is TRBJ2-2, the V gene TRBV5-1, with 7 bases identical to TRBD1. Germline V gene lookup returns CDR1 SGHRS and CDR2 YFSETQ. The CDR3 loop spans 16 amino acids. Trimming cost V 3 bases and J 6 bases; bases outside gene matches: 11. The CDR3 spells CASSSNPGQKAGELFF. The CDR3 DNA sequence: TGCGCCAGCAGCTCGAACCCGGGACAGAAGGCCGGGGAGCTGTTTTTT. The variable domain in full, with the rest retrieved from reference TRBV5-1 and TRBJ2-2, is KAGVTQTPRYLIKTRGQQVTLSCSPISGHRSVSWYQQTPGQGLQFLFEYFSETQRNKGNFPGRFSGRQFSNSRSEMNVSTLELGDSALYLCASSSNPGQKAGELFFGEGSRLTVL.

For the CDR3, the DNA is TGTGCCAGCAGCTTGATAGTCGGGATCTCTGGGGCCAACGTCCTGACTTTC. It encodes CASSLIVGISGANVLTF. The chain combines TRBV5-8 with TRBJ2-6, with TRBD2 as a possible D gene (5 bases). The V end lost 1 base, the J end lost 0 bases, and 11 bases lay between the germline ends. The germline V gene has CDR1 SGHTS and CDR2 YDEGEE. The CDR3 totals 17 residues.

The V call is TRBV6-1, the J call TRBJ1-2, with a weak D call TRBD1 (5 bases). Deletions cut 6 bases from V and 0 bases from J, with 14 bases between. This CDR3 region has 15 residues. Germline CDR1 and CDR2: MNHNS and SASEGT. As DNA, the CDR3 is TGTGCCAGCAGAGAACTCCAGGGAACTAACTATGGCTACACCTTC. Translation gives CASRELQGTNYGYTF.